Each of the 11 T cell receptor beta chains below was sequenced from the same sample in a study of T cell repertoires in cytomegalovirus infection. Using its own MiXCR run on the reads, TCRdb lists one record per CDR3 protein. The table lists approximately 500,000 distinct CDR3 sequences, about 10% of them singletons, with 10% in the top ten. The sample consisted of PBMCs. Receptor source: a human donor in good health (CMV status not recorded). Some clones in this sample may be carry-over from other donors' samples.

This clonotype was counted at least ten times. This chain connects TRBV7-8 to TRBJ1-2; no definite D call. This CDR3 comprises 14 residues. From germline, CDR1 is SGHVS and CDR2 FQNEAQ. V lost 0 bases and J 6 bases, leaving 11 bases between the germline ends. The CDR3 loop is CASSLAAEWNGYTF. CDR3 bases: TGTGCCAGCAGCTTAGCGGCCGAGTGGAATGGCTACACCTTC. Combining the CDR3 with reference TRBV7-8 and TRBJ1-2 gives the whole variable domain GAGVSQSPRYKVAKRGQDVALRCDPISGHVSLFWYQQALGQGPEFLTYFQNEAQLDKSGLPSDRFFAERPEGSVSTLKIQRTQQEDSAVYLCASSLAAEWNGYTFGSGTRLTVV.

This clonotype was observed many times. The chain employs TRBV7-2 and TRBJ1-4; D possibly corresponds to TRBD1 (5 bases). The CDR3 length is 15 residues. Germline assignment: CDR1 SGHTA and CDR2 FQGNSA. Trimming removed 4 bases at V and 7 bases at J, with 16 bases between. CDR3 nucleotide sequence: TGTGCCAGCAGCTCGCAAAGGGGTGTCGGTGAAAAACTGTTTTTT. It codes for CASSSQRGVGEKLFF.

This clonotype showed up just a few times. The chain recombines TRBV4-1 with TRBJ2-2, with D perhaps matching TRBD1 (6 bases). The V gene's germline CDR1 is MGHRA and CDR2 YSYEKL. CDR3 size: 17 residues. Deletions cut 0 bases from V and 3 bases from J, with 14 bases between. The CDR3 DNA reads TGCGCCAGCAGCCAAGAGGGACAAGCAATTGACACCGGGGAGCTGTTTTTT. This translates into CASSQEGQAIDTGELFF.

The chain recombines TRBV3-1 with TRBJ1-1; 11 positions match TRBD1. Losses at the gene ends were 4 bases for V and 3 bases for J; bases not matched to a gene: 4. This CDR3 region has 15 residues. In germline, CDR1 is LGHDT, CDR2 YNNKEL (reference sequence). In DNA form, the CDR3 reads TGTGCCAGCAGCCGAGGGACAGGGGGGGACACTGAAGCTTTCTTT. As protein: CASSRGTGGDTEAFF.

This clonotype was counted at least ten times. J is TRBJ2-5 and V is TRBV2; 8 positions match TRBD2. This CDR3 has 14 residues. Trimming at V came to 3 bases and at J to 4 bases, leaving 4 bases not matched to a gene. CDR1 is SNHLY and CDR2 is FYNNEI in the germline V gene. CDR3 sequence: CASSDLAGGETQYF. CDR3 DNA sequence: TGTGCCAGCAGTGACCTAGCGGGCGGAGAGACCCAGTACTTC.

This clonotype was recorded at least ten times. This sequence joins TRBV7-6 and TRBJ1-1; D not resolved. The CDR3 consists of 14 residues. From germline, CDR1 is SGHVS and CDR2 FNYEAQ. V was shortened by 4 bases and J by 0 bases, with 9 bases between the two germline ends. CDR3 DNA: TGTGCCAGCAGCTCCTCAACAATGAACACTGAAGCTTTCTTT. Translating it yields CASSSSTMNTEAFF.

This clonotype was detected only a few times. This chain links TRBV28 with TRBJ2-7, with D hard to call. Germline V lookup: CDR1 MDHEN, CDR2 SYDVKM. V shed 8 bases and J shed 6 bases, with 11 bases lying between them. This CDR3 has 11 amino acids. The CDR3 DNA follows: TGTGCCAGCGGGATGGCGACCGAGCAGTACTTC. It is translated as CASGMATEQYF.

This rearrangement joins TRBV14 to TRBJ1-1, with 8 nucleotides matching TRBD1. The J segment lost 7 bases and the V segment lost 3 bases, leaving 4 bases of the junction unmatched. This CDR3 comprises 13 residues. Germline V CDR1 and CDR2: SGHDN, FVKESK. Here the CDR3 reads CASSQTGTGEAFF. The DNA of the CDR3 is TGTGCCAGCAGCCAGACCGGGACAGGTGAAGCTTTCTTT.

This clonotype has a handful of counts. This CDR3 is CSVQFSGIYNEQFF. The CDR3 DNA sequence: TGCAGCGTTCAATTTTCCGGGATCTACAATGAGCAGTTCTTC. This chain connects TRBV29-1 to TRBJ2-1; D may be TRBD2 (5 bases). The CDR3 is made up of 14 amino acids. Trimming took 5 bases from V and 3 from J, leaving 14 bases between them. Germline V lookup: CDR1 SQVTM, CDR2 ANQGSEA.

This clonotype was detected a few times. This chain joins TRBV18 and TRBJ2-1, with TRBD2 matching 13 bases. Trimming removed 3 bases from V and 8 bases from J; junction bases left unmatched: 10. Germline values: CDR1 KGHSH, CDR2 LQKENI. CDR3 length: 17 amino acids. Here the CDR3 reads CASSPYKRTSGSDEQFF. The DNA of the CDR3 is TGTGCCAGCTCACCGTACAAACGGACTAGCGGGAGTGATGAGCAGTTCTTC.

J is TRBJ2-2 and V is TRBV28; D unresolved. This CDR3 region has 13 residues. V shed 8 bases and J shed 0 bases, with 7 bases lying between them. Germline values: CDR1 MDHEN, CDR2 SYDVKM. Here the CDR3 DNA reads TGTGCCAGCTGGGTGGCGAACACCGGGGAGCTGTTTTTT. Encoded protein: CASWVANTGELFF.